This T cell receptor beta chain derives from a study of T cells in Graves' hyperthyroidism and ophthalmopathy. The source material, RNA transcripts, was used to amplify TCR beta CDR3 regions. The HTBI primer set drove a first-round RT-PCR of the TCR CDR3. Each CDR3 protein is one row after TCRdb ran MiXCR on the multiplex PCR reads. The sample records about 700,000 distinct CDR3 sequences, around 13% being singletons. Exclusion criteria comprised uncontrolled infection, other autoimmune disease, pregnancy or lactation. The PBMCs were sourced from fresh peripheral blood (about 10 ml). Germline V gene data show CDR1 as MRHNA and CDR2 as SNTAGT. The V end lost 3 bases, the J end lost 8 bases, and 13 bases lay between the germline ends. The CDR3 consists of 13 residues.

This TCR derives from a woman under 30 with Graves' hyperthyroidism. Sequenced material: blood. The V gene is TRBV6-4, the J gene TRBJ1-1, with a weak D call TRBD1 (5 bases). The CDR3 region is CASSEGAGLEAFF. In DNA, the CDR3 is TGTGCCAGCAGTGAAGGGGCAGGTTTAGAAGCTTTCTTT.